What follows are 24 T cell receptor beta chains derived from one specimen sequenced in a study of T cell changes during pregnancy in multiple sclerosis. Sequencing used immunoSEQ multiplex PCR; TCRdb keeps in-frame clones, though not all of them. In the table there are about 87,000 clones, about 94% of which are singletons. The material was peripheral blood, obtained in the third trimester of pregnancy. The receptor set was obtained from a female donor in good health, enrolled as a control in a pregnancy study.

This clone was counted a few times. V is TRBV29-1 and J is TRBJ1-1, with D perhaps matching TRBD1 (6 bases). V was pared by 8 bases and J by 7 bases, with 11 bases between. Per the germline V gene, CDR1 is SQVTM and CDR2 is ANQGSEA. The CDR3 runs 10 residues. The CDR3: CSTTGVEAFF. In DNA, the CDR3 is TGCAGCACGACAGGCGTTGAAGCTTTCTTT.

This clone came up once. The gene calls are TRBV13 and TRBJ1-1; weak D call: TRBD1 (5 bases). Germline assignment: CDR1 PRHDT and CDR2 FYEKMQ (reference sequence). The CDR3 covers 13 residues. The V end lost 5 bases, the J end lost 8 bases, and 15 bases lay between the germline ends. The CDR3 region is CASSTRTPQEAFF. DNA of the CDR3: TGTGCCAGCAGCACTCGGACACCGCAAGAAGCTTTCTTT.

The gene calls are TRBV5-1 and TRBJ2-2; D is perhaps TRBD1 (6 bases). CDR1 is SGHRS, CDR2 YFSETQ, per germline. The CDR3 length is 17 residues. The V gene lost 4 bases and the J gene lost 5 bases, with 21 bases spanning the gap. CDR3 DNA: TGCGCCAGCAGCCCCCCCTTGGCAGGGGAAATGACCGGGGAGCTGTTTTTT. Protein: CASSPPLAGEMTGELFF.

The rearrangement uses TRBV4-2 and TRBJ2-7, with TRBD2 matching over 7 bases. J was trimmed by 3 bases and V by 1 base; bases with no gene match: 6. The CDR3 spans 15 residues. Germline loops: CDR1 LGHNA, CDR2 YNFKEQ. CDR3 residues: CASSQAGLEVYEQYF. CDR3 DNA sequence: TGTGCCAGCAGCCAAGCCGGACTAGAAGTCTACGAGCAGTACTTC.

The chain combines TRBV6-5 with TRBJ2-1; TRBD2 might be the D (5 bases). V was clipped by 9 bases and J by 0 bases, with 9 bases between them. Germline V gene data show CDR1 as MNHEY and CDR2 as SVGAGI. The CDR3 runs 13 residues. The CDR3 loop is CASSASSYNEQFF. In nucleotides, the CDR3 is TGTGCCAGTAGCGCGAGCTCCTACAATGAGCAGTTCTTC.

The chain combines TRBV29-1 with TRBJ2-7, with 7 bases aligning to TRBD2. The CDR3 is 13 amino acids. Trimming cost V 6 bases and J 0 bases; bases outside gene matches: 5. Germline-derived CDR1 and CDR2 are SQVTM and ANQGSEA. The CDR3, as DNA: TGCAGCGTCTTGAGCGGGGCCTCCTACGAGCAGTACTTC. Protein product: CSVLSGASYEQYF.

The genes are TRBV10-3 and TRBJ2-7, with TRBD2 matching over 7 bases. Looked up from germline, CDR1 is ENHRY and CDR2 is SYGVKD. The CDR3 consists of 14 residues. V shed 0 bases, J shed 4 bases, and the junction held 3 bases outside the gene matches. CDR3 in DNA: TGTGCCATCAGTGAGTCGGGGGGGGAATACGAGCAGTACTTC. Its protein product is CAISESGGEYEQYF.

The chain recombines TRBV2 with TRBJ2-7; 9 bases are shared with TRBD2. J was trimmed by 4 bases and V by 4 bases; bases with no gene match: 8. CDR3 length: 15 amino acids. The germline CDR1 and CDR2 sequences are SNHLY and FYNNEI. The CDR3 sequence: CASSGLAGVAYEQYF. The DNA of the CDR3 is TGTGCCAGCAGTGGGTTAGCGGGAGTCGCGTACGAGCAGTACTTC. Full variable domain (remainder filled in from reference TRBV2 and TRBJ2-7): EPEVTQTPSHQVTQMGQEVILRCVPISNHLYFYWYRQILGQKVEFLVSFYNNEISEKSEIFDDQFSVERPDGSNFTLKIRSTKLEDSAMYFCASSGLAGVAYEQYFGPGTRLTVT.

The rearrangement joins TRBV5-4 to TRBJ2-1; 13 bases match TRBD2. This CDR3 comprises 15 residues. Germline CDR1 and CDR2: SGHNT and YYREEE (reference sequence). The V gene end was trimmed by 2 bases and the J gene end by 12 bases; junction bases not matched to a gene: 8. CDR3: CASSFGGLAGERQFF. DNA of the CDR3: TGTGCCAGCAGCTTTGGAGGACTAGCGGGAGAAAGGCAGTTCTTC.

The rearrangement links TRBV12-5 to TRBJ2-7; 8 bases fit TRBD2. From germline, CDR1 is LGHNT and CDR2 FRNRAP. Unmatched junction bases numbered 12, after V lost 0 bases and J lost 5 bases. The CDR3 runs to 17 residues. The CDR3 nucleotides read TGTGCTAGTGGTTTGGTACTTGTGGCGGGAGGTTGCCACGAGCAGTACTTC. Encoded protein: CASGLVLVAGGCHEQYF. The full variable domain, rest sourced from reference TRBV12-5 and TRBJ2-7, is DARVTQTPRHKVTEMGQEVTMRCQPILGHNTVFWYRQTMMQGLELLAYFRNRAPLDDSGMPKDRFSAEMPDATLATLKIQPSEPRDSAVYFCASGLVLVAGGCHEQYFGPGTRLTVT.

The rearrangement joins TRBV6-5 to TRBJ1-6, with no clear D. Trimming took off 7 bases at V and 6 bases at J, with 13 bases between the two ends. CDR3 size: 14 residues. Looked up from germline, CDR1 is MNHEY and CDR2 is SVGAGI. CDR3 sequence reads: CASTPARANSPLHF. The CDR3 DNA reads as TGTGCCAGCACCCCCGCGAGAGCTAATTCACCCCTCCACTTT.

The V call is TRBV20-1, the J call TRBJ2-1; D not resolved. V was cut by 6 bases and J by 9 bases, with 12 bases left in between. CDR1 is DFQATT, CDR2 SNEGSKA, per germline (reference sequence). The CDR3 spans 11 residues. The CDR3 reads CSASRLSEQFF. In DNA form, the CDR3 reads TGCAGTGCCTCCCGCTTGAGTGAGCAGTTCTTC.

The chain joins TRBV7-2 to TRBJ2-7; TRBD2 might be the D (6 bases). Germline CDR1 reads SGHTA; CDR2 reads FQGNSA. Trimming took 3 bases from V and 0 from J, leaving 12 bases between them. CDR3 size: 15 residues. The CDR3 nucleotides read TGTGCCAGCAGCTTCCGGGACTCAATCTCCTACGAGCAGTACTTC. This translates into CASSFRDSISYEQYF.

The CDR3 DNA follows: TGTGCCAGCACTCCTTTTGTGAGCGGGAGGGCAGATACGCAGTATTTT. Its translation: CASTPFVSGRADTQYF. The chain is built from TRBV2 and TRBJ2-3, with 10 bases matching TRBD2. The junction had 11 bases not matched to a gene; V was cut back by 7 bases and J by 4 bases. The CDR3 totals 16 residues. CDR1 and CDR2 (germline): SNHLY, FYNNEI. Looking up the rest from reference TRBV2 and TRBJ2-3 gives the full variable domain: EPEVTQTPSHQVTQMGQEVILRCVPISNHLYFYWYRQILGQKVEFLVSFYNNEISEKSEIFDDQFSVERPDGSNFTLKIRSTKLEDSAMYFCASTPFVSGRADTQYFGPGTRLTVL.

The CDR3 coding sequence is TGTGCCAGCCACCAGGGGGAAGACACTGAAGCTTTCTTT. Amino acids: CASHQGEDTEAFF. The chain combines TRBV10-3 with TRBJ1-1; TRBD1 aligns across 7 bases. This CDR3 comprises 13 residues. Per germline, CDR1 ENHRY and CDR2 SYGVKD. Trimming at V came to 10 bases and at J to 3 bases, leaving 8 bases not matched to a gene.

This sequence joins TRBV28 and TRBJ2-1; 7 bases match TRBD2. CDR3 length equals 15 residues. The V gene end was trimmed by 6 bases and the J gene end by 6 bases; junction bases not matched to a gene: 11. Germline assignment: CDR1 MDHEN and CDR2 SYDVKM. The CDR3 is CASSPLGGPGNEQFF. For the CDR3, the DNA is TGTGCCAGCAGCCCACTGGGAGGGCCGGGCAATGAGCAGTTCTTC.

This chain uses TRBV6-5 with TRBJ2-7, with D perhaps matching TRBD1 (6 bases). V was pared by 4 bases and J by 6 bases, with 16 bases between. This CDR3 spans 14 amino acids. Germline assignment: CDR1 MNHEY and CDR2 SVGAGI. CDR3 amino acids: CASSSDSSWGEQYF. The CDR3 coding sequence is TGTGCCAGCAGTTCGGACAGCTCTTGGGGCGAGCAGTACTTC.

The chain employs TRBV27 and TRBJ1-1, with 7 nucleotides matching TRBD1. CDR3 length equals 14 residues. With V trimmed by 4 bases and J by 0 bases, 2 bases remained unmatched. Germline V gives CDR1 MNHEY, CDR2 SMNVEV (reference sequence). The CDR3 reads CASSYRGLNTEAFF. The CDR3 DNA reads as TGTGCCAGCAGTTATAGGGGGCTGAACACTGAAGCTTTCTTT.

The chain uses TRBV18 and TRBJ2-7; D ambiguous. Deletions cut 3 bases from V and 2 bases from J, with 8 bases between. Germline V gene lookup returns CDR1 KGHSH and CDR2 LQKENI. The CDR3 is 13 residues long. The CDR3 protein is CASSPYPAYEQYF. Here the CDR3 DNA reads TGTGCCAGCTCACCGTATCCAGCCTACGAGCAGTACTTC.

This clone came up once. V and J are TRBV2 and TRBJ2-5; D is ambiguous. The CDR3 consists of 13 residues. Trimming removed 6 bases from V and 1 base from J, with 9 bases in between. Germline-derived CDR1 and CDR2 are SNHLY and FYNNEI. This CDR3 is CASRVLSQETQYF. The CDR3 DNA reads as TGTGCCAGCAGGGTACTATCCCAAGAGACCCAGTACTTC.

The chain carries TRBV6-5 and TRBJ1-3; perhaps TRBD1 as D (6 bases). The germline V gene has CDR1 MNHEY and CDR2 SVGAGI. The CDR3 has 12 amino acids. Trimming removed 8 bases from V and 1 base from J, with 6 bases in between. The CDR3 DNA is TGTGCCAGCCAGGGGTCTGGAAACACCATATATTTT. This sequence encodes CASQGSGNTIYF.

The gene calls are TRBV9 and TRBJ2-2, with D unresolved. The CDR3 covers 14 residues. V lost 0 bases and J lost 7, with 10 bases in between. From germline, CDR1 is SGDLS and CDR2 YYNGEE. CDR3 nucleotides: TGTGCCAGCAGCGTAGAGGAGAATAACGGGGAGCTGTTTTTT. This translates into CASSVEENNGELFF.

The chain combines TRBV4-1 with TRBJ2-7; D is perhaps TRBD1 (6 bases). CDR3 size: 14 residues. Deletions cut 2 bases from V and 1 base from J, with 9 bases between. Germline V CDR1 and CDR2: MGHRA, YSYEKL. The chain's CDR3 is CASSQRTVSYEQYF. The CDR3 DNA reads TGCGCCAGCAGCCAACGGACAGTTTCCTACGAGCAGTACTTC.

This chain joins TRBV13 and TRBJ2-7, with a possible D match to TRBD1 (6 bases). The CDR3 extends over 15 amino acids. Germline-derived CDR1 and CDR2 are PRHDT and FYEKMQ (reference sequence). Trimming stripped 5 bases from V and 5 bases from J, with 19 bases between. This CDR3 is CASSHDNRGMHEQYF. In DNA form, the CDR3 reads TGTGCCAGCAGCCACGACAATAGGGGGATGCACGAGCAGTACTTC.